This T cell receptor beta chain was observed in a study of blood T cell repertoires in COVID-19. The wider study: Specimens from acute and convalescent COVID-19 originated in the United States, Italy and Spain. From T cells, B-cell-depleted T cells, or PBMCs came the material, which was cDNA or gDNA.

Authors' processing steps: Amplification with reference gene primers provided the estimates of nucleated cell counts. Assay used: immunoSEQ multiplex PCR; TCRdb lists only in-frame clones, some missing. The V and J calls and clone size come from that table; D and trimming were worked out from the DNA. The sample lists about 72,000 clones; 80% to 90% were seen once. Trimming removed 5 bases at V and 4 bases at J, with 17 bases between. The CDR3 extends over 15 amino acids. The germline V gene has CDR1 SGHTA and CDR2 FQGTGA. Material: peripheral blood. The rearrangement joins TRBV7-3 to TRBJ1-2, with a tentative D call TRBD1 (5 bases). This receptor was identified in a man between 65 and 80 years old with active or convalescent COVID-19. CDR3 nucleotide sequence: TGTGCCAGCAGCCCCCAGGGTGGGGTGTCCTATGGCTACACCTTC. Translation: CASSPQGGVSYGYTF.